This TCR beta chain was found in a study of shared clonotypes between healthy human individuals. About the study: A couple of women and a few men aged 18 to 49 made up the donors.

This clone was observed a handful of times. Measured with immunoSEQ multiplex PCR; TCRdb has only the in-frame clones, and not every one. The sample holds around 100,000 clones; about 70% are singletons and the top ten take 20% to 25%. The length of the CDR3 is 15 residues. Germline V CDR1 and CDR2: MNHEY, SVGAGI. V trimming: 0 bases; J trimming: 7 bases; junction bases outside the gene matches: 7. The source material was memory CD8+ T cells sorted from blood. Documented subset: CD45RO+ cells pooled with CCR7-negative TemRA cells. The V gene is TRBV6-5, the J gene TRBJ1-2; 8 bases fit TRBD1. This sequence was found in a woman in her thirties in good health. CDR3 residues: CASSYSRTGFSGYTF. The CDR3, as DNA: TGTGCCAGCAGTTACTCGAGGACAGGGTTTTCTGGCTACACCTTC.